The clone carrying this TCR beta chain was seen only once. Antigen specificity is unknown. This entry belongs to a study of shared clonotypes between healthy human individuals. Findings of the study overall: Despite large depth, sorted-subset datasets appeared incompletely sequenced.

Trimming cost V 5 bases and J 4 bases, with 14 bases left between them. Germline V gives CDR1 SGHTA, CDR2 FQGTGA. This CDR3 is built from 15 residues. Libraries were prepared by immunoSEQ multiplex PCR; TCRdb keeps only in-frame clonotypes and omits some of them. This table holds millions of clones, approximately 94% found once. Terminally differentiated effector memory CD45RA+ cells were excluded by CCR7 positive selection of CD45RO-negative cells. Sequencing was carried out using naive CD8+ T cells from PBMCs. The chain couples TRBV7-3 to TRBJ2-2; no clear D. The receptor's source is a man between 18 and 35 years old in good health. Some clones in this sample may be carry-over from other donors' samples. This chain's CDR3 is CASSPLQSSTGELFF. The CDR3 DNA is TGTGCCAGCAGCCCCCTACAGAGCTCCACCGGGGAGCTGTTTTTT.